This entry lists 32 T cell receptor beta chains sequenced from one sample in a study of blood T cell repertoires in COVID-19. Assay used: immunoSEQ multiplex PCR; TCRdb lists only in-frame clones, some missing. The repertoire holds approximately 170,000 clones, with over 65% as singletons. What was sequenced was peripheral blood. These receptor sequences come from an elderly woman with acute or convalescent COVID-19.

This clone was observed a handful of times. This rearrangement joins TRBV27 to TRBJ1-6; D is unresolved. This CDR3 spans 12 amino acids. Germline V gives CDR1 MNHEY, CDR2 SMNVEV (reference sequence). V was pared by 9 bases and J by 8 bases, with 11 bases between. This CDR3 is CASRTGDSPLHF. In DNA form, the CDR3 reads TGTGCCAGTCGGACTGGGGATTCACCCCTCCACTTT.

The V call is TRBV2, the J call TRBJ2-3, with a possible D match to TRBD1 (5 bases). V lost 4 bases and J 0 bases, leaving 11 bases between the germline ends. Germline assignment: CDR1 SNHLY and CDR2 FYNNEI. This CDR3 is 15 amino acids long. Here the CDR3 reads CASSGAGRSTDTQYF. In DNA form, the CDR3 reads TGTGCCAGCAGTGGCGCAGGGCGGAGCACAGATACGCAGTATTTT.

The chain employs TRBV7-3 and TRBJ2-3; TRBD2 aligns across 16 bases. V lost 5 bases and J lost 5; bases outside the gene matches: 10. CDR1 is SGHTA, CDR2 FQGTGA, per germline. The CDR3 is 18 residues long. CDR3 DNA sequence: TGTGCCAGCAGCCCCCAGCCGGGACTAGCGGGAGGGAAAGATACGCAGTATTTT. Its protein is CASSPQPGLAGGKDTQYF.

The chain joins TRBV7-2 to TRBJ1-1; no definite D call. This CDR3 comprises 17 residues. The germline V gene encodes CDR1 SGHTA and CDR2 FQGNSA. V was cut by 4 bases and J by 0 bases, with 18 bases left in between. The CDR3 region has the DNA TGTGCCAGCAGCTCAGGTTGGAGGGTGCGGATGAACACTGAAGCTTTCTTT. The encoded protein is CASSSGWRVRMNTEAFF.

The chain has TRBV7-6 and TRBJ1-6; perhaps TRBD1 as D (6 bases). The CDR3 has 15 residues. V lost 0 bases and J 7 bases, leaving 10 bases between the germline ends. Germline V CDR1 and CDR2: SGHVS, FNYEAQ. CDR3: CASSLANRVNSPLHF. CDR3 nucleotide sequence: TGTGCCAGCAGCTTAGCGAACAGGGTGAATTCACCCCTCCACTTT.

This rearrangement joins TRBV19 to TRBJ2-2, with 8 bases fitting TRBD1. From germline, CDR1 is LNHDA and CDR2 SQIVND (reference sequence). V was clipped by 8 bases and J by 6 bases; unmatched bases: 8. CDR3 length equals 14 residues. In DNA, the CDR3 is TGTGCCAGTGAAGACAGGGGAACCGCCGGGGAGCTGTTTTTT. It translates to CASEDRGTAGELFF.

This clone was detected once. The chain combines TRBV7-6 with TRBJ2-5; 7 bases line up with TRBD1. J gave up 5 bases and V 7 bases, and 16 bases lay outside the gene matches. Germline loops: CDR1 SGHVS, CDR2 FNYEAQ. CDR3 length: 16 residues. The CDR3 reads CASKRTTGTDRETQYF. For the CDR3, the DNA is TGTGCCAGCAAGCGAACCACCGGGACGGACAGGGAGACCCAGTACTTC.

The V gene is TRBV10-1, the J gene TRBJ2-3; D is possibly TRBD2 (6 bases). The CDR3 runs 17 residues. V gave up 3 bases and J gave up 1 base, with 17 bases separating them. From germline, CDR1 is WNHNN and CDR2 SYGVQD (reference sequence). The CDR3 spells CASSDPEEGVGTDTQYF. The CDR3 DNA follows: TGCGCCAGCAGTGACCCCGAGGAGGGAGTGGGCACAGATACGCAGTATTTT.

This clone was counted once. Other DNA sequences in this specimen translate into the identical CDR3. The chain joins TRBV5-1 to TRBJ2-1, with D possibly matching TRBD2 (5 bases). The ends were cut back, 4 bases at V and 0 bases at J, with 11 bases in the middle. The CDR3 covers 15 residues. The germline CDR1 and CDR2 sequences are SGHRS and YFSETQ. Written as DNA, the CDR3 is TGCGCCAGCAGCCTGACTGGGAGCTCCTACAATGAGCAGTTCTTC. Translated, it gives CASSLTGSSYNEQFF.

CDR3 nucleotides: TGTGCCAGCTCTATTCCCAACAGATACGAGCAGTACTTC. The encoded protein is CASSIPNRYEQYF. This sequence joins TRBV18 and TRBJ2-7; no clear D gene. The CDR3 is 13 residues long. Between the trimmed V and J ends, which lost 6 bases and 4 bases, there was a span of 13 bases. The germline CDR1 and CDR2 sequences are KGHSH and LQKENI. Full variable domain (outside the CDR3, taken from reference TRBV18 and TRBJ2-7): NAGVMQNPRHLVRRRGQEARLRCSPMKGHSHVYWYRQLPEEGLKFMVYLQKENIIDESGMPKERFSAEFPKEGPSILRIQQVVRGDSAAYFCASSIPNRYEQYFGPGTRLTVT.

This clone was seen more than once but under ten times. V and J are TRBV25-1 and TRBJ2-7, with D tentatively TRBD1 (6 bases). The CDR3 contains 14 residues. Germline V gene lookup returns CDR1 MGHDK and CDR2 SYGVNS. The V end was cut by 6 bases, the J end by 7 bases, with 19 bases between. As DNA, the CDR3 is TGTGCCAGCAGACAGGGAAGGGGCCCTAGTGAGCAGTACTTC. Amino acids: CASRQGRGPSEQYF.

The rearrangement uses TRBV30 and TRBJ1-1; tentative D call: TRBD1 (5 bases). Trimming stripped 2 bases from V and 2 bases from J, with 27 bases between. The germline CDR1 and CDR2 sequences are GTSNPN and SVGIG (reference sequence). This CDR3 has 19 residues. The CDR3 loop reads CAWSKDYSWGSRSNTEAFF. CDR3 sequence (DNA): TGTGCCTGGAGTAAGGACTATTCCTGGGGGTCTAGGTCAAACACTGAAGCTTTCTTT.

The chain joins TRBV7-2 to TRBJ2-2, with TRBD2 matching over 8 bases. The germline V gene encodes CDR1 SGHTA and CDR2 FQGNSA. The J segment lost 6 bases and the V segment lost 2 bases, leaving 11 bases of the junction unmatched. This CDR3 is built from 17 residues. The CDR3 is CASSLTPGLAIAGELFF. The DNA for the CDR3 is TGTGCCAGCAGCTTAACGCCAGGACTAGCTATCGCCGGGGAGCTGTTTTTT.

This clone was counted a single time. The chain combines TRBV6-5 with TRBJ1-5; a weak D match, TRBD1 (5 bases). This CDR3 is 15 amino acids long. V lost 6 bases, J lost 1 base, and 13 bases lay in between. CDR1 is MNHEY, CDR2 SVGAGI, per germline. The CDR3: CASRGGPGSNQPQHF. For the CDR3, the DNA is TGTGCCAGCAGGGGGGGACCTGGAAGCAATCAGCCCCAGCATTTT.

Notes on this clone: The sample holds other DNA sequences that translate to the same CDR3. V gene TRBV7-2 combines with J gene TRBJ2-7; 7 nucleotides align to TRBD2. V dropped 0 bases and J dropped 5; count of bases not matched to a gene: 19. The CDR3 has 19 amino acids. Germline values: CDR1 SGHTA, CDR2 FQGNSA. The CDR3 region is CASSLALTSGRAFLHEQYF. In nucleotides, the CDR3 is TGTGCCAGCAGCTTAGCACTGACTAGTGGGAGGGCCTTTTTACACGAGCAGTACTTC.

Only one count was recorded for this clone. This chain connects TRBV19 to TRBJ2-1; a possible D gene is TRBD2 (6 bases). Deletions cut 1 base from V and 9 bases from J, with 10 bases between. CDR1 is LNHDA, CDR2 SQIVND, per germline (reference sequence). The CDR3 is 13 amino acids. The CDR3: CASSIVPSVEQFF. CDR3 sequence (DNA): TGTGCCAGTAGTATAGTCCCTAGCGTTGAGCAGTTCTTC.

J is TRBJ2-1 and V is TRBV6-2 or TRBV6-3, with D possibly TRBD1 on 7 matching bases. V gave up 1 base and J gave up 4 bases, with 11 bases separating them. The CDR3 runs to 15 residues. Germline assignment: CDR1 MNHEY and CDR2 SVGEGT. The CDR3 loop reads CASSYFQGGYNEQFF. In DNA form, the CDR3 reads TGTGCCAGCAGTTACTTCCAGGGGGGATACAATGAGCAGTTCTTC.

The chain is built from TRBV19 and TRBJ1-2, with D possibly TRBD1 on 6 matching bases. CDR3 length equals 14 residues. V lost 3 bases and J lost 13, with 21 bases in between. Germline V lookup: CDR1 LNHDA, CDR2 SQIVND (reference sequence). CDR3 sequence reads: CASSITGTPAFSTF. CDR3 nucleotides: TGTGCCAGTAGTATCACCGGGACACCCGCTTTCTCCACCTTC.

This clone was counted only a few times. The chain uses TRBV27 and TRBJ2-7; 10 bases map to TRBD2. Trimming removed 4 bases from V and 3 bases from J; junction bases left unmatched: 6. The CDR3 contains 15 residues. Germline CDR1 and CDR2: MNHEY and SMNVEV (reference sequence). Here the CDR3 DNA reads TGTGCCAGCAGTTACATAGCGGGGGGAAACTACGAGCAGTACTTC. Its protein product is CASSYIAGGNYEQYF.

This clone was detected a few times. This chain connects TRBV4-2 to TRBJ1-1; a possible D gene is TRBD1 (6 bases). Per germline, CDR1 LGHNA and CDR2 YNFKEQ. This CDR3 region has 14 residues. V was clipped by 0 bases and J by 11 bases, with 16 bases between them. CDR3 protein: CASSQDRSVDRAFF. The DNA of the CDR3 is TGTGCCAGCAGCCAAGATAGATCCGTAGACAGGGCTTTCTTT.

This clone was detected only a few times. This chain links TRBV3-1 (or the pseudogene TRBV3-2) with TRBJ2-7, with 12 positions matching TRBD2. The trim removed 0 bases at V and 2 bases at J, leaving 5 bases unmatched. The germline CDR1 and CDR2 sequences are LGHDT and YNNKEL (reference sequence). CDR3 size: 17 residues. The DNA of the CDR3 is TGTGCCAGCAGCCAAGACTCTCTAGCGGGAGGGCCCTACGAGCAGTACTTC. This codes for CASSQDSLAGGPYEQYF.

V usage is TRBV6-5 and J usage is TRBJ2-1, with TRBD1 identical over 9 bases. The CDR3 has 13 residues. After removal of 6 bases from V and 9 bases from J, the junction contained 6 bases not matched to a gene. Germline-derived CDR1 and CDR2 are MNHEY and SVGAGI. CDR3 nucleotides: TGTGCCAGCAGGGTCGACAGGGGGGGTGAGCAGTTCTTC. Amino acids: CASRVDRGGEQFF.

The chain employs TRBV25-1 and TRBJ2-1; maybe TRBD2 (5 bases). Trimming shortened V by 9 bases and J by 6 bases, and 18 bases separated the two germline ends. The CDR3 consists of 14 residues. CDR1 and CDR2 (germline): MGHDK, SYGVNS. The CDR3 DNA sequence: TGTGCCAGTAGCGATACCGGGGTAATCAATGAGCAGTTCTTC. Protein product: CASSDTGVINEQFF.

The gene calls are TRBV10-2 and TRBJ2-4; D unresolved. The CDR3 is made up of 17 amino acids. The germline V and J ends were trimmed by 2 bases and 0 bases, with 14 bases remaining between them. Germline lookup yields CDR1 WSHSY and CDR2 SAAADI. The chain's CDR3 is CASSEQSPVLAKNIQYF. The CDR3 DNA sequence: TGCGCCAGCAGTGAGCAATCCCCAGTTTTAGCCAAAAACATTCAGTACTTC.

The rearrangement links TRBV3-1 (or the pseudogene TRBV3-2) to TRBJ1-2; D is unclear. V lost 4 bases and J lost 1, with 7 bases in between. The CDR3 runs 13 residues. Germline CDR1 reads LGHDT; CDR2 reads YNNKEL (reference sequence). This CDR3 is CASSPQDNYGYTF. DNA for the CDR3: TGTGCCAGCAGCCCCCAGGATAACTATGGCTACACCTTC.

This chain links TRBV2 with TRBJ2-7; 9 nucleotides align to TRBD2. V shed 7 bases and J 1 base; nucleotides not matched to a gene: 8. Germline CDR1 is SNHLY and CDR2 is FYNNEI. This CDR3 has 15 amino acids. DNA of the CDR3: TGTGCCAGCATTGTCATAGCGGGAGTTTCCTACGAGCAGTACTTC. This gives the protein CASIVIAGVSYEQYF.

With respect to this clone: This sample also contains other DNA sequences that code for the same CDR3. The chain joins TRBV5-1 to TRBJ2-2, with D unclear. Germline CDR1 is SGHRS and CDR2 is YFSETQ. The CDR3 covers 16 residues. V lost 1 base to trimming and J lost 0 bases, with 10 bases between them. This CDR3 reads CASSLLAGTNTGELFF. The CDR3 DNA sequence: TGCGCCAGCAGCTTGCTCGCAGGAACGAACACCGGGGAGCTGTTTTTT.

V usage is TRBV5-1 and J usage is TRBJ1-2, with unresolved D. V dropped 1 base and J dropped 4 bases, with 8 bases sitting between them. The CDR3 is 13 amino acids. CDR1 and CDR2 (germline): SGHRS, YFSETQ. CDR3 protein: CASSLFEGYGYTF. DNA for the CDR3: TGCGCCAGCAGCTTGTTTGAGGGCTATGGCTACACCTTC.

J is TRBJ1-5 and V is TRBV4-2, with TRBD1 matching 7 bases. Trimming took 4 bases from V and 6 from J; bases not matched to a gene: 0. Germline V gene lookup returns CDR1 LGHNA and CDR2 YNFKEQ. The CDR3 has 12 amino acids. CDR3 sequence: CASSRTGQPQHF. As DNA, the CDR3 is TGTGCCAGCAGCCGGACAGGTCAGCCCCAGCATTTT.

V is TRBV29-1 and J is TRBJ1-2; perhaps TRBD1 as D (5 bases). The CDR3 is 11 residues long. Germline lookup yields CDR1 SQVTM and CDR2 ANQGSEA. V lost 2 bases and J 7 bases, leaving 8 bases between the germline ends. The CDR3 reads CSVEQGFGYTF. In DNA, the CDR3 is TGCAGCGTTGAACAGGGTTTTGGCTACACCTTC.

The chain uses TRBV28 and TRBJ2-7; 7 bases agree with TRBD1. This CDR3 comprises 14 residues. The V segment lost 5 bases and the J segment 4 bases; nucleotides outside the gene matches: 8. Germline V gene sequence: CDR1 MDHEN, CDR2 SYDVKM. The CDR3 sequence: CASSQGTVWYEQYF. The DNA for the CDR3 is TGTGCCAGCAGTCAAGGGACAGTTTGGTACGAGCAGTACTTC. The full variable domain, in which reference TRBV28 and TRBJ2-7 provide the parts outside the CDR3, is DVKVTQSSRYLVKRTGEKVFLECVQDMDHENMFWYRQDPGLGLRLIYFSYDVKMKEKGDIPEGYSVSREKKERFSLILESASTNQTSMYLCASSQGTVWYEQYFGPGTRLTVT.

V gene TRBV5-1 combines with J gene TRBJ2-1; 8 bases are a match to TRBD2. The CDR3 sequence is 17 residues long. In germline, CDR1 is SGHRS, CDR2 YFSETQ. The junction had 15 bases not matched to a gene; V was cut back by 2 bases and J by 8 bases. The CDR3 loop is CASSFDTGTSSPHEQFF. CDR3 sequence (DNA): TGCGCCAGCAGCTTTGATACCGGGACTAGTTCCCCCCATGAGCAGTTCTTC.